The 19 T cell receptor beta chains below were found in one sample sequenced in a study of monozygotic twins with inflammatory bowel disease. TCRdb re-called the 5' RACE reads and shows each CDR3 protein once, DNA omitted. The sample table includes roughly 150,000 distinct CDR3 sequences. Input material: blood. These receptors were taken from a human donor with ulcerative colitis or Crohn's disease, or a healthy co-twin of an affected twin (not recorded which).

The rearrangement links TRBV6-5 to TRBJ1-4; TCRdb's D call of TRBD1 is untestable without DNA. This CDR3 has 22 amino acids. Germline V gene lookup returns CDR1 MNHEY and CDR2 SVGAGI. CDR3 in amino acids: CASSYRPGTGGWHYKTNEKLFF.

The rearrangement links TRBV19 to TRBJ2-7; absent DNA, TCRdb's TRBD1 call cannot be checked. The germline V gene has CDR1 LNHDA and CDR2 SQIVND (reference sequence). The CDR3 totals 13 residues. The CDR3 reads CASSMSRDHEQYF.

V usage is TRBV7-6 and J usage is TRBJ2-1; TCRdb selects TRBD1, and the lack of DNA leaves this call unchecked. This CDR3 region has 15 residues. Germline V gene data show CDR1 as SGHVS and CDR2 as FNYEAQ. The CDR3 spells CASSIGTASYNEQFF. The full variable domain, completed using reference TRBV7-6 and TRBJ2-1, is GAGVSQSPRYKVTKRGQDVALRCDPISGHVSLYWYRQALGQGPEFLTYFNYEAQQDKSGLPNDRFSAERPEGSISTLTIQRTEQRDSAMYRCASSIGTASYNEQFFGPGTRLTVL.

The gene calls are TRBV5-5 and TRBJ2-3; as DNA is missing, the TRBD1 call by TCRdb cannot be tested. CDR1 SGHKS and CDR2 YYEKEE come from the germline V gene (reference sequence). This CDR3 is 15 amino acids long. The chain's CDR3 is CASSPRTGRTDTQYF.

The chain combines TRBV3-1 with TRBJ2-7; TCRdb's D call, TRBD1, is unchecked because there is no DNA. This CDR3 contains 14 residues. Germline CDR1 is LGHDT and CDR2 is YNNKEL (reference sequence). This chain's CDR3 is CASRRQGDSYEQYF.

The V gene is TRBV10-3, the J gene TRBJ2-1. There are 15 residues in the CDR3. Per the germline V gene, CDR1 is ENHRY and CDR2 is SYGVKD. This chain's CDR3 is CAISDGRTLTNEQFF.

The chain combines TRBV20-1 with TRBJ2-3; without DNA, the TCRdb call of TRBD1 cannot be checked. CDR1 is DFQATT and CDR2 is SNEGSKA in the germline V gene (reference sequence). There are 15 residues in the CDR3. This chain's CDR3 is CSAFSGQGSADTQYF.

The CDR3 spells CASSDSGHTEAFF. V usage is TRBV6-4 and J usage is TRBJ1-1. This CDR3 has 13 amino acids. Germline V CDR1 and CDR2: MRHNA, SNTAGT.

The chain combines TRBV7-2 with TRBJ2-5. Germline V gene sequence: CDR1 SGHTA, CDR2 FQGNSA. The CDR3 consists of 15 residues. The CDR3 region is CASSLRVGSQETQYF.

The gene calls are TRBV5-1 and TRBJ2-5; without DNA, the TCRdb call of TRBD1 cannot be checked. Germline loops: CDR1 SGHRS, CDR2 YFSETQ. This CDR3 spans 16 amino acids. The CDR3 region is CASSFPDRVYGETQYF.

The genes are TRBV24-1 and TRBJ2-3. This CDR3 region has 11 residues. Germline-derived CDR1 and CDR2 are KGHDR and SFDVKD. The CDR3 spells CATANTDTQYF.

The rearrangement joins TRBV20-1 to TRBJ2-7; without DNA, the TCRdb call of TRBD2 cannot be checked. The CDR3 contains 14 residues. Germline CDR1 is DFQATT and CDR2 is SNEGSKA (reference sequence). The CDR3 loop is CSAEGLAASYEQYF.

The rearrangement joins TRBV6-1 to TRBJ1-6; TCRdb selects TRBD1, and the lack of DNA leaves this call unchecked. Germline CDR1 and CDR2: MNHNS and SASEGT. The CDR3 spans 14 residues. The CDR3 loop is CASSRTGSNSPLHF.

The genes are TRBV9 and TRBJ1-2; the D gene TCRdb calls, TRBD1, cannot be checked with no DNA. The CDR3 covers 14 residues. Germline values: CDR1 SGDLS, CDR2 YYNGEE. The CDR3 here is CASSAHRVTYGYTF.

The chain combines TRBV12-3 or TRBV12-4 with TRBJ2-5; the TRBD2 assignment by TCRdb is unverifiable without DNA. This CDR3 region has 14 residues. CDR3 sequence reads: CASSQMLGEETQYF.

The chain uses TRBV7-2 and TRBJ1-4. The CDR3 loop spans 13 amino acids. Germline V gene lookup returns CDR1 SGHTA and CDR2 FQGNSA. CDR3 in amino acids: CASSYKVREKLFF.

V and J are TRBV20-1 and TRBJ2-2. Germline CDR1 DFQATT, CDR2 SNEGSKA (reference sequence). CDR3 length: 14 amino acids. CDR3 sequence: CSATHRQNTGELFF.

The genes are TRBV10-3 and TRBJ1-2; no DNA is available, so the TRBD1 call from TCRdb remains unchecked. CDR1 and CDR2 from the germline V gene are ENHRY and SYGVKD. The CDR3 extends over 15 amino acids. The CDR3 sequence: CAISEKNGGARGYTF.

The rearrangement links TRBV20-1 to TRBJ2-7; there is no DNA to check the TCRdb D call of TRBD1. The CDR3 runs 14 residues. The germline V gene has CDR1 DFQATT and CDR2 SNEGSKA (reference sequence). CDR3 amino acids: CSAGPTGDSVEQYF.